The rows below give T cell receptor beta chains drawn from one sample of a study of blood T cell repertoires in COVID-19. The assay was immunoSEQ multiplex PCR, and TCRdb's table has in-frame clones only and misses some. The sample yields some 89,000 clones, approximately 89% seen once. The sequenced sample consisted of peripheral blood. These TCRs come from a man aged 50-60 years with acute or convalescent COVID-19. The CDR3 runs from the conserved cysteine through the conserved F or W. The D gene is left open where the match is weak. Size values are once, few and many counts, or a class for expanded clones, and some rows have none.

NA,TRBJ1-3,TRBV7-2,NA,CASILSGSSGNTIYF,TGTGCCAGCATCCTTAGCGGGAGCTCTGGAAACACCATATATTTT
NA,TRBJ2-5,TRBV11-1,NA,CASSLGWQETQYF,TGTGCCAGCAGCCTCGGGTGGCAAGAGACCCAGTACTTC
TRBD2,TRBJ2-3,TRBV9,NA,CASSVSGGGSDTQYF,TGTGCCAGCAGCGTTAGCGGGGGGGGTTCAGATACGCAGTATTTT
NA,TRBJ2-3,TRBV5-1,NA,CASKSFGVLTDTQYF,TGCGCCAGCAAATCGTTCGGGGTTCTCACAGATACGCAGTATTTT
NA,TRBJ1-1,TRBV5-1,few,CASSTDTPGGIEAFF,TGCGCCAGCAGCACCGATACCCCGGGAGGCATTGAAGCTTTCTTT
NA,TRBJ1-1,TRBV18,NA,CASSPLRDTPEAFF,TGTGCCAGCTCACCACTCCGGGACACTCCTGAAGCTTTCTTT
NA,TRBJ1-4,TRBV6-6,NA,CASSYPPGTNEKLFF,TGTGCCAGCAGTTACCCACCGGGGACTAATGAAAAACTGTTTTTT
NA,TRBJ2-4,TRBV28,NA,CASSLPPGNIQYF,TGTGCCAGCAGTTTGCCCCCCGGGAACATTCAGTACTTC
TRBD2,TRBJ2-2,TRBV7-3,NA,CASSRGVSGSPGAGELFF,TGTGCCAGCAGCCGGGGGGTTAGCGGGAGCCCCGGAGCCGGGGAGCTGTTTTTT
TRBD2,TRBJ2-3,TRBV27,NA,CASSPRLAGGVDTQYF,TGTGCCAGCAGTCCCCGACTAGCGGGAGGTGTAGATACGCAGTATTTT
NA,TRBJ1-6,TRBV2,NA,CASSKEITSSYNSPLHF,TGTGCCAGCAGTAAAGAAATCACCAGCTCCTATAATTCACCCCTCCACTTT
TRBD1,TRBJ2-5,TRBV5-6,NA,CASSIGTGDSQETQYF,TGTGCCAGCAGCATCGGGACAGGGGATTCCCAAGAGACCCAGTACTTC
TRBD1,TRBJ2-3,TRBV9,NA,CASSGWTGETDTQYF,TGTGCCAGCAGCGGATGGACAGGGGAGACAGATACGCAGTATTTT
TRBD2,TRBJ2-5,TRBV7-9,NA,CASSFTAGGIETQYF,TGTGCCAGCAGCTTCACAGCGGGGGGAATAGAGACCCAGTACTTC
NA,TRBJ2-4,TRBV6-2/TRBV6-3,NA,CASSIHRVLAKNIQYF,TGTGCCAGCAGTATACACAGGGTATTAGCCAAAAACATTCAGTACTTC
NA,TRBJ1-2,TRBV9,NA,CASSVGQGFGYTF,TGTGCCAGCAGCGTAGGTCAGGGCTTTGGCTACACCTTC
TRBD2,TRBJ2-1,TRBV19,NA,CASGERGSYNEQFF,TGTGCCAGTGGAGAGCGGGGCTCCTACAATGAGCAGTTCTTC
NA,TRBJ1-2,TRBV23-1,NA,CASSQLDSHNNYGYTF,TGCGCCAGCAGTCAATTGGACAGCCATAATAACTATGGCTACACCTTC
TRBD2,TRBJ2-1,TRBV27,NA,CASSTGTSAHNEQFF,TGTGCCAGCAGTACCGGGACTAGCGCCCACAATGAGCAGTTCTTC
NA,TRBJ1-2,TRBV6-1,NA,CASSESFGYTF,TGTGCCAGCAGTGAGTCGTTTGGCTACACCTTC
NA,TRBJ1-3,TRBV5-1,NA,CASSPRGDAGNTIYF,TGCGCCAGCAGCCCCCGCGGGGACGCTGGAAACACCATATATTTT
NA,TRBJ1-1,TRBV18,NA,CASSAMNTEAFF,TGTGCCAGCTCCGCGATGAACACTGAAGCTTTCTTT
NA,TRBJ2-1,TRBV4-3,NA,CASSPRDIEYNEQFF,TGCGCCAGCAGCCCCCGGGACATTGAATACAATGAGCAGTTCTTC
TRBD1,TRBJ2-2,TRBV28,NA,CASRQGGNGELFF,TGTGCCAGCAGACAGGGGGGTAACGGGGAGCTGTTTTTT
NA,TRBJ1-2,TRBV4-3,NA,CASSPKGGPDSSNYGYTF,TGCGCCAGCAGCCCCAAAGGAGGCCCTGACTCTTCTAACTATGGCTACACCTTC
NA,TRBJ1-2,TRBV6-5,NA,CASKHEYYGYTF,TGTGCCAGCAAGCATGAATACTATGGCTACACCTTC
TRBD2,TRBJ2-1,TRBV19,once,CASSKGLDINEQFF,TGTGCCAGTAGTAAAGGACTAGATATCAATGAGCAGTTCTTC
NA,TRBJ2-7,TRBV7-9,NA,CASSSSRGIAYEQYF,TGTGCCAGCAGCTCTAGTAGGGGGATTGCCTACGAGCAGTACTTC
NA,TRBJ1-2,TRBV16,NA,CASSQSEGDGGYTF,TGTGCCAGCAGCCAGTCTGAGGGAGATGGTGGCTACACCTTC
TRBD1,TRBJ1-2,TRBV6-5,NA,CASNTERTGDYGYTF,TGTGCCAGCAATACGGAAAGGACAGGGGACTATGGCTACACCTTC
TRBD2,TRBJ2-3,TRBV3-1/TRBV3-2,NA,CASTRGLAGADTQYF,TGTGCCAGCACCCGGGGGCTAGCGGGGGCAGATACGCAGTATTTT
TRBD2,TRBJ2-1,TRBV6-5,few,CASTGTKIHNEQFF,TGTGCCAGCACGGGGACTAAGATTCACAATGAGCAGTTCTTC
TRBD1,TRBJ1-6,TRBV7-8,NA,CASSLGRGAPRLHF,TGTGCCAGCAGCTTGGGCAGGGGGGCCCCTCGCCTCCACTTT
TRBD2,TRBJ2-2,TRBV20-1,NA,CSASPQRGFTGELFF,TGCAGTGCTAGTCCCCAGCGGGGCTTCACCGGGGAGCTGTTTTTT
TRBD1,TRBJ1-1,TRBV19,NA,CASRTTGGAHNTEAFF,TGTGCCAGTAGGACTACAGGGGGCGCCCATAACACTGAAGCTTTCTTT
NA,TRBJ1-1,TRBV7-3,NA,CASSFSENTEAFF,TGTGCCAGCAGCTTCAGTGAGAACACTGAAGCTTTCTTT
TRBD1,TRBJ2-7,TRBV10-1,NA,CASSFLTRDRGCYEQYF,TGCGCCAGCAGTTTTCTCACCCGGGACAGGGGGTGCTACGAGCAGTACTTC
TRBD2,TRBJ2-2,TRBV5-4,NA,CASSPTTLAGGTGELFF,TGTGCCAGCAGCCCAACCACACTAGCGGGAGGCACCGGGGAGCTGTTTTTT
TRBD1,TRBJ2-1,TRBV4-1,once,CASSQPGTGIYNEQFF,TGCGCCAGCAGCCAACCCGGGACAGGGATATACAATGAGCAGTTCTTC
TRBD1,TRBJ2-2,TRBV5-1,NA,CASSLSGGRGTGELFF,TGCGCCAGCAGCTTGTCAGGGGGCCGCGGCACCGGGGAGCTGTTTTTT